This is a list of T cell receptor beta chains from one sample in a study of regulatory T cells in long-lasting Graves disease. TCRdb ran MiXCR on the multiplex PCR reads and lists one entry per CDR3 protein. Among about 460,000 distinct CDR3 sequences listed, approximately 14% were seen once. This sample was also put to use in a study of T cells in Graves' hyperthyroidism and ophthalmopathy.

Sequences were derived from peripheral blood mononuclear cells (PBMCs), sampled at new diagnosis, from a patient treated with antithyroid drugs. The receptors shown here come from a woman aged 45-59 years with Graves disease. The CDR3 runs from the conserved cysteine through the conserved F or W. Each record gives: CDR3 protein, J gene, V gene.

CASSLYSGRAYSTDTQYF TRBJ2-3 TRBV28
CASSLDQTGVSEQYF TRBJ2-7 TRBV11-2
CASSSRSFGGGTGELFF TRBJ2-2 TRBV11-2
CASSWGGGLYSSYNEQFF TRBJ2-1 TRBV2
CATTSGLQNEKLFF TRBJ1-4 TRBV10-3
CASSSSGSDEQFF TRBJ2-1 TRBV5-1
CASSPRGDHEKLFF TRBJ1-4 TRBV6-1
CASGQGRSGDTQCF TRBJ2-1 TRBV5-1
CASSLTGGTEAFF TRBJ1-1 TRBV5-1
CAIGEDSSYEQYF TRBJ2-7 TRBV10-3
CAISVQGGTGELFF TRBJ2-2 TRBV10-3
CASSPPNQPQHF TRBJ1-5 TRBV18
CASSLTDRGLETQYF TRBJ2-5 TRBV3-1
CASSDLGSSSYNEQFF TRBJ2-1 TRBV6-1
CASSRPSYEQYF TRBJ2-7 TRBV28
CASSYGGQGANEQYF TRBJ2-7 TRBV6-5
CASSQGGLAGQRGYNEQFF TRBJ2-1 TRBV3-1
CASRLGEGWVYTEAFF TRBJ1-1 TRBV5-1
CASSETALLAQNIQYF TRBJ2-4 TRBV5-1
CATSGVNEQFF TRBJ2-1 TRBV24-1
CATSREATYEQYF TRBJ2-7 TRBV15
CASSHGDTDTQYF TRBJ2-3 TRBV7-3
CASSLGLAGGRRYF TRBJ2-7 TRBV5-1
CASSLGGQGQGGYEQYF TRBJ2-7 TRBV18
CASSSASGSRDTQYF TRBJ2-3 TRBV28
CASSYSSVGSADTQYF TRBJ2-3 TRBV6-5
CASSQERLEAGRTEAFF TRBJ1-1 TRBV4-1
CASSLWTDSNQPQHF TRBJ1-5 TRBV11-1
CASSLMGEKLFF TRBJ1-4 TRBV12-3/TRBV12-4
CSASGQGGSGTEAFF TRBJ1-1 TRBV20-1
CASSKQDSGGYTF TRBJ1-2 TRBV7-9
CSVLGQGARRNTQYF TRBJ2-3 TRBV29-1
CASSLRGGENYEQYF TRBJ2-7 TRBV7-3
CASSAGYGQSSYEQYF TRBJ2-7 TRBV7-2
CASSEGYGEAFF TRBJ1-1 TRBV10-1
CASSVAPVGQGADEQFF TRBJ2-1 TRBV9
CSVRQATSQQEAQYF TRBJ2-5 TRBV29-1
CSATGGGGSETQYF TRBJ2-5 TRBV20-1